The rows below give T cell receptor beta chains drawn from one sample of a study of blood T cells in healthy people across ages. One entry per CDR3 protein results from TCRdb running MiXCR on the 5' RACE reads. The sample records over 1.5 million distinct CDR3 sequences, 49% being singletons. Sample: blood. The receptor source for this set is a woman aged 40 to 50 in good health. Each CDR3 is given with its conserved first and last residue. The D gene is left open where the match is weak.

TRBV4-2 | NA | CASSQDHGRSTDTQYF
TRBV6-1 | TRBD1 | CASTWDSFLGYTF
TRBV5-1 | NA | CASSLVGSAFQETQYF
TRBV27 | NA | CASRSPPFDEQYF
TRBV9 | NA | CASSHPGGGGPLGYTF
TRBV10-3 | NA | CAISEGLAKNIQYF
TRBV6-5 | NA | CASSGIGSSYNEQFF
TRBV12-3/TRBV12-4 | NA | CASSFPRSADTQYF
TRBV7-9 | TRBD1 | CGTGTGGGGELFF
TRBV29-1 | TRBD1 | CSAGTGYNEQFF
TRBV4-3 | TRBD1 | CASSQVHRGNTEAFF
TRBV10-3 | NA | CAISEEQAGQQFF
TRBV6-1 | NA | CASSFKGRQYF
TRBV15 | TRBD1 | CATSRDWRLTGTGESNEQFF
TRBV4-3 | NA | CASSQDQGRTYNEQYF
TRBV11-2 | NA | CASSLDLDRYQYF
TRBV20-1 | TRBD1 | CSANPGQAVVGGYTF
TRBV28 | NA | CASSSMTGYGGGETQYF
TRBV6-2/TRBV6-3 | NA | CASSERASYNEQFF
TRBV7-2 | TRBD2 | CASSLGSGGVLAEETQYF
TRBV7-2 | TRBD1 | CASSHPGQPTDTQYF